This T cell receptor beta chain was observed in a study of identical twins. Findings and caveats of the study: Low generation-probability sequences were in excess among twin-shared out-of-frame alpha sequences. Among monozygotic twins, out-of-frame TCR alpha sharing exceeded what models predicted. Invariant MAIT and iNKT cells could partly confound zero-insertion analyses.

A universal primer site was added by template switching, and unique molecular identifiers were carried by the cDNA. TCRdb redid the calling of the 5' RACE reads with MiXCR, one entry per CDR3 protein. This sample yields hundreds of thousands of distinct CDR3 sequences, of which around 6% are seen a single time; about 2% belongs to the top ten. This clonotype was recorded a few times. Its antigen is unknown. J lost 4 bases, V lost 6 bases, and 6 bases had no gene match. This CDR3 is 14 amino acids long. Source material: naive T cells sorted from blood. This chain links TRBV12-3 or TRBV12-4 with TRBJ2-3, with 8 bases that match TRBD1. The TCR comes from a man aged 18 to 35 in good health. The CDR3 coding sequence is TGTGCCAGCAGGGCAGGGGGCGGCGCAGATACGCAGTATTTT. Translation: CASRAGGGADTQYF.